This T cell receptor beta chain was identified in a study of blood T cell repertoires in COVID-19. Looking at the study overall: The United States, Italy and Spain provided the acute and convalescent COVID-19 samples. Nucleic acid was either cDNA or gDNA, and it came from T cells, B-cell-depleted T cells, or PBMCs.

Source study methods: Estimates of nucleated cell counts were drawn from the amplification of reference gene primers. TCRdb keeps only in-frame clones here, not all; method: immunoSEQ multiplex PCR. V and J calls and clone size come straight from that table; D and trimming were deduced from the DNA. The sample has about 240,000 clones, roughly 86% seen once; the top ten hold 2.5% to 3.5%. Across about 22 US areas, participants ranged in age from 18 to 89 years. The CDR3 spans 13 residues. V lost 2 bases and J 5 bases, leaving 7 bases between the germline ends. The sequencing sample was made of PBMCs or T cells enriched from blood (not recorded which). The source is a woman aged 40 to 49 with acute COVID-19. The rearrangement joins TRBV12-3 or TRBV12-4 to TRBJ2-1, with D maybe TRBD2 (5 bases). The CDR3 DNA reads TGTGCCAGCAGTTTAAAGGAGGACAATGAGCAGTTCTTC. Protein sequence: CASSLKEDNEQFF.